The 21 T cell receptor beta chains below come from one sample, sequenced in a study of cytomegalovirus exposure and HLA in healthy donors. PCR amplification relied on 60 Vbeta primers (plus 13 Jbeta primers). Some clones are missing from TCRdb's copy, which holds only in-frame ones; the method was immunoSEQ multiplex PCR. There are about 140,000 clones in the sample; 73% occur only once, and over 1% lies in the top ten. The sequenced material came from PBMCs. The receptor set was obtained from a woman between 40 and 50 years old in good health and CMV-seronegative.

The chain has TRBV7-2 and TRBJ2-2; D is perhaps TRBD2 (6 bases). The CDR3 is made up of 15 amino acids. The V and J ends lost 1 base and 4 bases respectively, with 10 bases between them. CDR1 and CDR2 from the germline V gene are SGHTA and FQGNSA. The CDR3 nucleotides read TGTGCCAGCAGCTTAGGGAGGGTCGGCACCGGGGAGCTGTTTTTT. It translates to CASSLGRVGTGELFF.

This clone was detected only a few times. V usage is TRBV10-2 and J usage is TRBJ1-2; no reliable D call. The CDR3 length is 13 residues. Germline V lookup: CDR1 WSHSY, CDR2 SAAADI. With 10 bases removed from V and 4 bases from J, the gap between germline ends came to 16 bases. CDR3 region: CAIRGKEGYGYTF. The CDR3 DNA reads TGCGCCATCCGAGGAAAAGAAGGCTATGGCTACACCTTC.

This chain joins TRBV25-1 and TRBJ2-4; 12 positions agree with TRBD2. The CDR3 contains 15 residues. Germline V CDR1 and CDR2: MGHDK, SYGVNS. The ends lost 5 bases at V and 2 bases at J; junction bases unmatched: 1. In DNA form, the CDR3 reads TGTGCCAGCAGTCTAGCGGGGGGGACCAAAAACATTCAGTACTTC. Residues: CASSLAGGTKNIQYF.

The J gene is TRBJ2-1, the V gene TRBV7-8; D is possibly TRBD1 (5 bases). This CDR3 spans 13 amino acids. Trimming shortened V by 5 bases and J by 4 bases, and 9 bases separated the two germline ends. Germline lookup yields CDR1 SGHVS and CDR2 FQNEAQ. The CDR3 spells CASSTDIYNEQFF. The CDR3 bases are TGTGCCAGCAGCACGGACATTTACAATGAGCAGTTCTTC.

CDR3 in amino acids: CASSQEIGTGGSGYTF. DNA of the CDR3: TGTGCCAGCAGCCAAGAAATAGGGACAGGGGGCTCTGGCTACACCTTC. The V and J genes are TRBV4-2 and TRBJ1-2, with 12 bases lining up with TRBD1. V lost 0 bases, J lost 7 bases, and 6 bases stayed unmatched. The germline V gene has CDR1 LGHNA and CDR2 YNFKEQ. The CDR3 has 16 residues.

The genes are TRBV2 and TRBJ2-3, with 11 positions matching TRBD1. CDR1 and CDR2 (germline): SNHLY, FYNNEI. The V segment lost 6 bases and the J segment 8 bases; nucleotides outside the gene matches: 7. The CDR3 has 14 amino acids. This CDR3 reads CASSAGTGGGTQYF. CDR3 nucleotides: TGTGCCAGCAGCGCCGGGACAGGGGGTGGTACGCAGTATTTT.

As for this clone: The sample has other DNA sequences that encode this CDR3 too. The V and J genes are TRBV27 and TRBJ1-6; 7 bases line up with TRBD1. There are 14 residues in the CDR3. V dropped 0 bases and J dropped 9; count of bases not matched to a gene: 2. Germline loops: CDR1 MNHEY, CDR2 SMNVEV (reference sequence). The CDR3 reads CASSLSGGGSPLHF. CDR3 DNA: TGTGCCAGCAGTTTATCAGGGGGCGGTTCACCCCTCCACTTT.

The chain carries TRBV7-2 and TRBJ1-2; D is possibly TRBD1 (6 bases). The CDR3 has 14 amino acids. Per the germline V gene, CDR1 is SGHTA and CDR2 is FQGNSA. Trimming removed 2 bases from V and 9 bases from J, with 16 bases in between. This CDR3 is CASSLTLGTSSYTF. The CDR3, as DNA: TGTGCCAGCAGCTTAACGTTGGGGACATCGAGCTACACCTTC.

CDR3 protein: CASSLPYGELFF. CDR3 nucleotides: TGTGCCAGCAGCTTGCCGTACGGGGAGCTGTTTTTT. This chain joins TRBV5-6 and TRBJ2-2; no firm D call. The germline V gene has CDR1 SGHDT and CDR2 YYEEEE. Trimming took 1 base from V and 7 from J, leaving 5 bases between them. The CDR3 loop spans 12 amino acids.

The rearrangement links TRBV5-4 to TRBJ2-1; tentative D call: TRBD1 (7 bases). This CDR3 is 16 amino acids long. Germline CDR1 and CDR2: SGHNT and YYREEE (reference sequence). The germline V and J ends were trimmed by 4 bases and 5 bases, with 19 bases remaining between them. The CDR3 protein is CASSSWARGVNNEQFF. The CDR3 DNA sequence: TGTGCCAGCAGCAGTTGGGCCAGGGGGGTAAACAATGAGCAGTTCTTC.

V gene TRBV6-6 combines with J gene TRBJ2-5, with 8 bases lining up with TRBD2. The last part of the DNA fits TRBJ2-7 better; the J call may be wrong. Germline lookup yields CDR1 MNHNY and CDR2 SVGAGI (reference sequence). This CDR3 comprises 12 residues. As DNA, the CDR3 is TGTGCCAGCAACGGGGGGGGCTACGAGCAGTACTTC. Encoded protein: CASNGGGYEQYF.

The chain carries TRBV5-4 and TRBJ2-5; D possibly corresponds to TRBD2 (6 bases). V gave up 5 bases and J gave up 4 bases, with 15 bases separating them. The CDR3 contains 14 residues. Germline CDR1 and CDR2: SGHNT and YYREEE (reference sequence). The CDR3: CASSEPGEVETQYF. CDR3 nucleotides: TGTGCCAGCAGTGAGCCGGGGGAAGTAGAGACCCAGTACTTC.

This sequence joins TRBV2 and TRBJ1-1; D possibly corresponds to TRBD1 (5 bases). V gave up 3 bases and J gave up 4 bases, with 9 bases separating them. The CDR3 covers 13 residues. Germline V gene sequence: CDR1 SNHLY, CDR2 FYNNEI. CDR3 region: CASSEEGTTEAFF. For the CDR3, the DNA is TGTGCCAGCAGTGAGGAGGGGACCACTGAAGCTTTCTTT.

In its sample, this clone was seen a few times. This sequence joins TRBV4-2 and TRBJ1-4, with TRBD1 identical over 9 bases. The CDR3 extends over 16 amino acids. Germline values: CDR1 LGHNA, CDR2 YNFKEQ. J gave up 6 bases and V 2 bases, and 7 bases lay outside the gene matches. The CDR3: CASSQLKGDRDEKLFF. In DNA form, the CDR3 reads TGTGCCAGCAGCCAATTAAAAGGGGACAGGGATGAAAAACTGTTTTTT.

The chain uses TRBV6-1 and TRBJ2-2; 7 bases match TRBD1. This CDR3 is 15 amino acids long. Germline loops: CDR1 MNHNS, CDR2 SASEGT. Trimming took 8 bases from V and 6 from J; bases not matched to a gene: 12. The CDR3, as DNA: TGTGCCAGCCTGCTGGATGACAGGGTCGCCGGGGAGCTGTTTTTT. Encoded protein: CASLLDDRVAGELFF.

The V call is TRBV7-2, the J call TRBJ1-5; D remains ambiguous. Germline CDR1 and CDR2: SGHTA and FQGNSA. This CDR3 region has 12 residues. Trimming cost V 2 bases and J 6 bases, with 5 bases left between them. In DNA, the CDR3 is TGTGCCAGCAGCTTATTCAGTCAGCCCCAGCATTTT. Translation gives CASSLFSQPQHF.

This clone turned up a few times. The gene calls are TRBV6-5 and TRBJ1-1; weak D call: TRBD1 (6 bases). Per the germline V gene, CDR1 is MNHEY and CDR2 is SVGAGI. The CDR3 has 14 amino acids. The ends were cut back, 6 bases at V and 0 bases at J, with 11 bases in the middle. In DNA form, the CDR3 reads TGTGCCAGCAGAACTACAGGGATGAACACTGAAGCTTTCTTT. Translating it yields CASRTTGMNTEAFF.

This clone was recorded only once. V and J are TRBV6-6 and TRBJ2-2; TRBD2 matches 8 bases. The V segment lost 4 bases and the J segment 7 bases; nucleotides outside the gene matches: 8. CDR3 length: 15 amino acids. Per germline, CDR1 MNHNY and CDR2 SVGAGI (reference sequence). In DNA form, the CDR3 reads TGTGCCAGCAGTTGGACTAGCTCCCCAGGCGGGGAGCTGTTTTTT. Its translation: CASSWTSSPGGELFF.

The rearrangement links TRBV2 to TRBJ2-3; D perhaps matches TRBD1 (6 bases). The V and J ends lost 11 bases and 3 bases respectively, with 15 bases between them. This CDR3 spans 13 amino acids. The germline V gene encodes CDR1 SNHLY and CDR2 FYNNEI. In DNA form, the CDR3 reads TGTGCCTCGGGGCAGGGGCGTACAGATACGCAGTATTTT. Translated: CASGQGRTDTQYF.

The chain is built from TRBV6-6 and TRBJ1-2; tentative D call: TRBD1 (6 bases). The CDR3 is 15 amino acids. The ends were cut back, 0 bases at V and 2 bases at J, with 10 bases in the middle. The germline V gene encodes CDR1 MNHNY and CDR2 SVGAGI (reference sequence). The CDR3 DNA reads TGTGCCAGCAGTTACTCCCAGGGGCACAACTATGGCTACACCTTC. As protein: CASSYSQGHNYGYTF.

V usage is TRBV7-2 and J usage is TRBJ1-4; D perhaps matches TRBD1 (5 bases). CDR1 and CDR2 (germline): SGHTA, FQGNSA. The ends were cut back, 3 bases at V and 7 bases at J, with 9 bases in the middle. The CDR3 length is 13 residues. The chain's CDR3 is CASSFNTGEKLFF. The CDR3 nucleotides are TGTGCCAGCAGCTTTAATACAGGTGAAAAACTGTTTTTT.